The next 10 T cell receptor beta chains were all read from a single sample in a study of Graves' ophthalmopathy and Graves' hyperthyroidism. The authors amplified TCR beta CDR3 regions from RNA transcripts. The workflow started with a first-round RT-PCR run with HTBI primers and then moved on to a second-round multiplex PCR. TCRdb re-called the multiplex PCR reads through MiXCR, storing one row per CDR3 protein. The sample contains under 200,000 distinct CDR3 sequences, about 40% of which appear only once. Material: peripheral blood. The receptors come from a woman aged 35 to 49 with Graves' ophthalmopathy.

This clonotype was counted many times. The CDR3 DNA is TGTGCCAGCAGCGCGGGACTCTTTAACTATGGCTACACCTTC. It is translated as CASSAGLFNYGYTF. The genes are TRBV11-2 and TRBJ1-2, with D perhaps TRBD1 (5 bases). The germline V and J ends were trimmed by 5 bases and 1 base, with 11 bases remaining between them. The CDR3 sequence is 14 residues long. Germline CDR1 and CDR2: SGHAT and FQNNGV.

The rearrangement joins TRBV12-3 or TRBV12-4 to TRBJ1-1; no definite D call. Trimming shortened V by 1 base and J by 3 bases, and 9 bases separated the two germline ends. There are 14 residues in the CDR3. CDR3 loop: CASSLVDEDTEAFF. The DNA for the CDR3 is TGTGCCAGCAGTTTAGTGGATGAGGACACTGAAGCTTTCTTT.

This clonotype was picked up many times. The chain uses TRBV28 and TRBJ1-5, with D perhaps matching TRBD1 (6 bases). Germline loops: CDR1 MDHEN, CDR2 SYDVKM. V was pared by 4 bases and J by 6 bases, with 10 bases between. The CDR3 totals 13 residues. As DNA, the CDR3 is TGTGCCAGCAGTTGGGGGCCCGGTCAGCCCCAGCATTTT. It codes for CASSWGPGQPQHF. Supplemented by reference TRBV28 and TRBJ1-5, the full variable domain reads DVKVTQSSRYLVKRTGEKVFLECVQDMDHENMFWYRQDPGLGLRLIYFSYDVKMKEKGDIPEGYSVSREKKERFSLILESASTNQTSMYLCASSWGPGQPQHFGDGTRLSIL.

This clonotype has at least ten counts. The chain has TRBV25-1 and TRBJ2-5; D might be TRBD1 (7 bases). Germline lookup yields CDR1 MGHDK and CDR2 SYGVNS. V dropped 1 base and J dropped 2 bases, with 14 bases sitting between them. CDR3 length: 16 residues. CDR3 in amino acids: CASSEWRDSQQETQYF. The CDR3 DNA sequence: TGTGCCAGCAGTGAATGGAGGGACAGCCAACAAGAGACCCAGTACTTC.

This clonotype was detected ten times or more. The V call is TRBV7-8, the J call TRBJ2-7, with 8 bases identical to TRBD1. The J segment lost 3 bases and the V segment lost 5 bases, leaving 12 bases of the junction unmatched. Germline lookup yields CDR1 SGHVS and CDR2 FQNEAQ. The CDR3 has 16 amino acids. The CDR3 coding sequence is TGTGCCAGCAGCCCACTCGGGACAGGCCTTCACTACGAGCAGTACTTC. Residues: CASSPLGTGLHYEQYF.

This clonotype was seen only a few times. The gene calls are TRBV7-2 and TRBJ1-1, with D uncertain. Trimming took 6 bases from V and 4 from J, leaving 15 bases between them. Germline loops: CDR1 SGHTA, CDR2 FQGNSA. The CDR3 runs to 14 residues. The CDR3 coding sequence is TGTGCCAGCAGGCCTGGGGTAGGTGGCACTGAAGCTTTCTTT. This codes for CASRPGVGGTEAFF.

This clonotype was seen at least ten times. The chain has TRBV24-1 and TRBJ2-7; D remains unclear. The CDR3 is 12 amino acids. V shed 6 bases and J shed 3 bases, with 8 bases lying between them. CDR1 KGHDR and CDR2 SFDVKD come from the germline V gene. CDR3 in DNA: TGTGCCACCAGTTCAACCGACTACGAGCAGTACTTC. Translating gives CATSSTDYEQYF.

The table lists this clonotype with many counts. The rearrangement links TRBV6-1 to TRBJ2-4; 15 bases agree with TRBD2. Germline CDR1 is MNHNS and CDR2 is SASEGT. CDR3 size: 15 residues. J lost 7 bases, V lost 4 bases, and 2 bases had no gene match. The CDR3: CASSGTSGGANIQYF. The CDR3 region has the DNA TGTGCCAGCAGTGGGACTAGCGGGGGGGCGAACATTCAGTACTTC.

At least ten counts were recorded for this clonotype. It may be a read error: a sequence one base away is much more abundant. The chain employs TRBV6-1 and TRBJ1-1; no reliable D call. Germline lookup yields CDR1 MNHNS and CDR2 SASEGT. The germline V and J ends were trimmed by 8 bases and 1 base, with 14 bases remaining between them. This CDR3 is 14 amino acids long. The CDR3 protein is CASGLMGSNTEAFF. DNA of the CDR3: TGTGCCAGCGGTCTGATGGGGTCGAACACTGAAGCTTTCTTT.

This clonotype was counted ten times or more. The chain couples TRBV12-3 or TRBV12-4 to TRBJ1-5; D not certain. V lost 1 base and J lost 6, with 10 bases in between. The CDR3 is 14 residues long. The CDR3 DNA follows: TGTGCCAGCAGTTTAGAATCGCAGGTTCAGCCCCAGCATTTT. Encoded protein: CASSLESQVQPQHF.